The text below deals with one T cell receptor beta chain. What it recognizes is unknown. Method: immunoSEQ multiplex PCR; TCRdb's copy keeps in-frame clones and lacks some. The repertoire consists of about 1,900,000 clones, with roughly 94% occurring once and the leading ten covering 0.9% to 1.5%. The sample originates from a study of shared clonotypes between healthy human individuals. Germline CDR1 and CDR2: SEHNR and FQNEAQ (reference sequence). Trimming took 1 base from V and 10 from J, leaving 8 bases between them. The CDR3 loop spans 12 amino acids. Study-wide findings and caveats: The generation probabilities recorded for non-shared clonotypes fell below those of clonotypes shared by all four donors.

Positive CCR7 selection of CD45RO-negative cells yielded the naive CD8 cells, and terminally differentiated effector memory CD45RA+ cells were excluded. Participating donors were healthy, HIV-negative adults free of recent acute infections or vaccinations. This chain joins TRBV7-9 and TRBJ2-1, with D possibly TRBD2 on 6 matching bases. Specimen: naive CD8+ T cells sorted from blood. The TCR originated in a man younger than 35 in good health. The DNA for the CDR3 is TGTGCCAGCAGCTTAGGGGACTTAGAGCAGTTCTTC. Translating it yields CASSLGDLEQFF.